This T cell receptor beta chain was documented in a study of CD8 T cells in ankylosing spondylitis. Whole-study findings and limits: A TCR beta motif made of 7 to 9 highly homologous variants seemed typical of ankylosing spondylitis blood. Earlier reports found some motif variants in synovial fluid and blood in reactive arthritis.

Trimming removed 5 bases at V and 16 bases at J, with 14 bases between. The CDR3 runs to 11 residues. TCRdb reprocessed the 5' RACE reads with MiXCR, giving one entry per CDR3 protein. The repertoire includes 700,000 to 1,000,000 distinct CDR3 sequences, 10% to 15% of them detected once, and under 0.6% sits in the top ten. This clonotype has just a few counts. Its cognate antigen is unknown. The chain combines TRBV12-3 or TRBV12-4 with TRBJ2-2; TRBD1 is a possible D gene (5 bases). The sample comprised blood, either unsorted or a sorted T cell fraction (not recorded which). This clonotype was obtained from a male donor with ankylosing spondylitis. The CDR3 region is CASSRVGHRFF. The CDR3 coding sequence is TGTGCCAGCAGTCGCGTGGGGCACAGGTTTTTT.